This T cell receptor (beta chain) was found in a study of tumor and adjacent non-tumor tissue in lung cancer. Turning to the study itself: The cohort had roughly 12 adenocarcinoma, a couple of squamous cell and 1 small cell patients. On average, productive TCRbeta reads reached about 4.2 million per sample. Study-wide results and limits: Tumor tissue had significantly higher TCR diversity than normal lung.

This clonotype was picked up many times. Its antigen is unidentified. TCRbeta libraries were built with three rounds of nested PCR, modified from ARM-PCR. MiXCR was run by TCRdb on the multiplex PCR reads, yielding one entry per CDR3 protein. The sample holds tens of thousands of distinct CDR3 sequences, roughly 73% seen once. V lost 0 bases, J lost 3 bases, and 3 bases lay in between. The length of the CDR3 is 12 residues. Germline V gene lookup returns CDR1 GTSNPN and CDR2 SVGIG (reference sequence). This sample's RNA came from whole unsorted tissue. Chemotherapy-naive patients with new lung cancer underwent thoracic surgery in China, August–late 2014.

This chain connects TRBV30 to TRBJ1-3; D ambiguous. The source material was lung tumor tissue. This receptor was taken from a woman between 50 and 59 years old with non-small cell lung cancer. The CDR3 reads CAWSVDGNTIYF. The CDR3 DNA reads as TGTGCCTGGAGTGTGGATGGAAACACCATATATTTT.